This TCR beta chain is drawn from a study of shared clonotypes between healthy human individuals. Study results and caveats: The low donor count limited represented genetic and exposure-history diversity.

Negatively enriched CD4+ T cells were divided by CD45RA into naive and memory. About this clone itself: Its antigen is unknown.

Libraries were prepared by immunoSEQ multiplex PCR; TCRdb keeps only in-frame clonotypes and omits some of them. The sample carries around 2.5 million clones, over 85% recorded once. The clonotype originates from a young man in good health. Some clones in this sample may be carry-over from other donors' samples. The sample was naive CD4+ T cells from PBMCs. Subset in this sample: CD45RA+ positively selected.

CDR3 in DNA: TGCGCCAGCAGGTACGGGACAGGTGGACCCGGGGAGCTGTTTTTT. Protein sequence: CASRYGTGGPGELFF. The V gene is TRBV5-1, the J gene TRBJ2-2, with 8 bases identical to TRBD1. V lost 5 bases, J lost 6 bases, and 9 bases stayed unmatched. CDR3 length: 15 amino acids. Germline loops: CDR1 SGHRS, CDR2 YFSETQ. The full variable domain, with the rest looked up from reference TRBV5-1 and TRBJ2-2, is KAGVTQTPRYLIKTRGQQVTLSCSPISGHRSVSWYQQTPGQGLQFLFEYFSETQRNKGNFPGRFSGRQFSNSRSEMNVSTLELGDSALYLCASRYGTGGPGELFFGEGSRLTVL.